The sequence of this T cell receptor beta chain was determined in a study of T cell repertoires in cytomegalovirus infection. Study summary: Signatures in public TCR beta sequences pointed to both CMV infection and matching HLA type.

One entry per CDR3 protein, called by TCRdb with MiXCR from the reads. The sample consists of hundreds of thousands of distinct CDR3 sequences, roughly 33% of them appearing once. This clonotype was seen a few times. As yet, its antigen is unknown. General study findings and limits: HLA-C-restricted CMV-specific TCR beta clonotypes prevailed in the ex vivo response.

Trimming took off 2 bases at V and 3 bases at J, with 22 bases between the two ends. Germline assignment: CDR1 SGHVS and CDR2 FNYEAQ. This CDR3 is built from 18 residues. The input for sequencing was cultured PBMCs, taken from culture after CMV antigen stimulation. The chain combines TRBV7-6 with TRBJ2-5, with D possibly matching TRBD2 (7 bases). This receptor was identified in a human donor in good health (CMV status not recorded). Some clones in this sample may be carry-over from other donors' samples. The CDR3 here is CASSLSILSGGGKETQYF. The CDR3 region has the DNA TGTGCCAGCAGCTTAAGTATTTTGTCGGGGGGCGGAAAAGAGACCCAGTACTTC. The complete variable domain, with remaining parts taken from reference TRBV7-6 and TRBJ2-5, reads GAGVSQSPRYKVTKRGQDVALRCDPISGHVSLYWYRQALGQGPEFLTYFNYEAQQDKSGLPNDRFSAERPEGSISTLTIQRTEQRDSAMYRCASSLSILSGGGKETQYFGPGTRLLVL.